Listed below are T cell receptor beta chains from one sample, sequenced in a study of Ad26.COV2.S vaccination and SARS-CoV-2 variants. TCRdb keeps only in-frame clones here, not all; method: immunoSEQ multiplex PCR. In the table there are approximately 410,000 clones, 88% of which are singletons. The sequencing here drew on peripheral blood, taken in a trial of Ad26.COV2.S vaccine versus placebo. The receptors come from a person aged 18 to 65 who received the Ad26.COV2.S COVID-19 vaccine or a placebo. The CDR3 runs from the conserved cysteine through the conserved F or W. The D gene is left open where the match is weak. Not every row has a clone size; where given, it reads once, few, many or a size class.

J	size	D	V	DNA	CDR3
TRBJ1-5	NA	TRBD1	TRBV5-5	TGTGCCAGCAGCTTGTACCCGACAGGGGGCAATCAGCCCCAGCATTTT	CASSLYPTGGNQPQHF
TRBJ1-2	NA	NA	TRBV7-9	TGTGCCAGCAGCTTAAATCCCCGCTATGGCTACACCTTC	CASSLNPRYGYTF
TRBJ2-5	NA	NA	TRBV5-1	TGCGCCAGCACACGAGGAGGAAGAGAGACCCAGTACTTC	CASTRGGRETQYF
TRBJ2-7	NA	NA	TRBV7-9	TGTGCCAGCAGCCGCGTCACAGGTAGCTCCTACGAGCAGTACTTC	CASSRVTGSSYEQYF
TRBJ2-1	once	NA	TRBV5-8	TGTGCCAGCAGTTCCCGACAGGCCAAGCAGTTCTTC	CASSSRQAKQFF
TRBJ1-2	NA	NA	TRBV5-1	TGCGCCAGCAGCTTGGGATCTAACTATGGCTACACCTTC	CASSLGSNYGYTF
TRBJ2-7	NA	NA	TRBV27	TGTGCCAGCAGTTCAGGCAGGGGCGAGCAGTACTTC	CASSSGRGEQYF
TRBJ1-5	NA	TRBD1	TRBV27	TGTGCCAGCAGTTATCAGGGGGCTAATCAGCCCCAGCATTTT	CASSYQGANQPQHF
TRBJ2-3	NA	TRBD2	TRBV4-3	TGCGCCAGCAGCCAAGATAGTGGCGGGGGGGCTCTGGCAGATACGCAGTATTTT	CASSQDSGGGALADTQYF
TRBJ1-1	NA	NA	TRBV4-2	TGTGCCGGACCTAAAAGACGGGGGGCTTTCTTT	CAGPKRRGAFF
TRBJ1-6	NA	TRBD1	TRBV13	TGTGCCAGCAGCCCCCCCGGGACAGGAGTTAATAATTCACCCCTCCACTTT	CASSPPGTGVNNSPLHF
TRBJ2-3	NA	NA	TRBV4-2	TGTGCCAGCAGCCAGGGCGGAGGGGACCCAGATACGCAGTATTTT	CASSQGGGDPDTQYF
TRBJ2-1	NA	TRBD2	TRBV28	TGTGCCAGCAGTTCCCCGGGACTAGTCGGGGAAGAGCAGTTCTTC	CASSSPGLVGEEQFF
TRBJ2-1	NA	NA	TRBV6-1	TGTGCCAGCAATGAATATCCTACGGGAACGTTTATGAATGAGCAGTTCTTC	CASNEYPTGTFMNEQFF
TRBJ1-1	NA	TRBD1	TRBV10-3	TGTGCCATCCGCGGACAGGGAGGAGACACTGAAGCTTTCTTT	CAIRGQGGDTEAFF
TRBJ2-7	NA	NA	TRBV11-2	TGTGCCAGCAGCTTTGGGACACCACGTTACGAGCAGTACTTC	CASSFGTPRYEQYF
TRBJ2-7	NA	NA	TRBV24-1	TGTGCCACCAGTCTGGGAACCGAGCAGTACTTC	CATSLGTEQYF
TRBJ2-7	NA	TRBD2	TRBV6-2/TRBV6-3	TGTGCCAGCAGCCCTAGCGGGGGCTCCTACGAGCAGTACTTC	CASSPSGGSYEQYF
TRBJ2-3	NA	NA	TRBV4-3	TGCGCCAGCAGCCCCCTGGTAGGGGCCCTAACGCAGTATTTT	CASSPLVGALTQYF
TRBJ2-1	once	NA	TRBV3-1/TRBV3-2	TGTGCCAGCAGCCAACTAGACAGGAATGAGCAGTTCTTC	CASSQLDRNEQFF
TRBJ1-1	NA	NA	TRBV5-5	TGTGCCAGCAGACCCGGAACAGGGCAGAACACTGAAGCTTTCTTT	CASRPGTGQNTEAFF
TRBJ2-5	NA	NA	TRBV11-2	TGTGCCAGCGAAACGGAGGAGACCCAGTACTTC	CASETEETQYF
TRBJ2-7	NA	NA	TRBV6-5	TGTGCCAGCAGTTACTCCGGGCCTGGGTTAGGCGAGCAGTACTTC	CASSYSGPGLGEQYF
TRBJ2-5	NA	TRBD2	TRBV7-2	TGTGCCAGCAGCTTAGTGGCCCCTAGCGGGGGGCAGGAGACCCAGTACTTC	CASSLVAPSGGQETQYF
TRBJ1-3	NA	NA	TRBV27	TGTGCCAGCAGTCTCAACGGAAACACCATATATTTT	CASSLNGNTIYF
TRBJ1-2	NA	TRBD1	TRBV9	TGTGCCAGCAGCGCAGGGGGTAGAGGTTTGGGTGGCTACACCTTC	CASSAGGRGLGGYTF
TRBJ2-1	NA	NA	TRBV27	TGTGCCAGCAGTTTTCTAGGGGATGAGCAGTTCTTC	CASSFLGDEQFF
TRBJ2-1	NA	TRBD2	TRBV18	TGTGCCAGCTCACCTCCGACTAGCGGGAAGAACAATGAGCAGTTCTTC	CASSPPTSGKNNEQFF
TRBJ1-5	NA	TRBD1	TRBV28	TGTGCCAGCAGTAAGACAGGGGAAAGCAATCAGCCCCAGCATTTT	CASSKTGESNQPQHF
TRBJ2-7	NA	TRBD1	TRBV28	TGTGCCAGCAGGCTCTCCGACAGGGGGACCACATACGAGCAGTACTTC	CASRLSDRGTTYEQYF
TRBJ1-1	NA	TRBD1	TRBV2	TGTGCCAGCAGTAAAGACCAGGGGGCTGTGACTGAAGCTTTCTTT	CASSKDQGAVTEAFF
TRBJ2-7	NA	NA	TRBV6-6	TGTGCCAGCAGTTACTCCGTTGGATACGAGCAGTACTTC	CASSYSVGYEQYF
TRBJ2-7	NA	NA	TRBV5-1	TGCGCCAGCAGCTTTTCGGATTACGAGCAGTACTTC	CASSFSDYEQYF
TRBJ2-3	NA	TRBD2	TRBV6-2/TRBV6-3	TGTGCCAGCAGTTATGGGCTAGCGGGGGAGCTCACAGATACGCAGTATTTT	CASSYGLAGELTDTQYF
TRBJ2-4	NA	NA	TRBV29-1	TGCAGCGTTGAAGAGGAGGGTTCAGACAAAAACATTCAGTACTTC	CSVEEEGSDKNIQYF
TRBJ1-1	NA	TRBD1	TRBV3-1/TRBV3-2	TGTGCCAGCAGCCCAAAGACAGGGGGGGGGACTGAAGCTTTCTTT	CASSPKTGGGTEAFF
TRBJ2-1	NA	TRBD1	TRBV12-3/TRBV12-4	TGTGCCAGCAGTACGGACAGGTTAACACAGTTCTTC	CASSTDRLTQFF
TRBJ2-2	NA	NA	TRBV29-1	TGCAGCGTTCCTAATATGGACGCAGGGGACACCGGGGAGCTGTTTTTT	CSVPNMDAGDTGELFF
TRBJ2-1	NA	NA	TRBV4-2	TGTGCCAGCAGCCAGGACTACCCCAGCCATGAGCAGTTCTTC	CASSQDYPSHEQFF
TRBJ2-1	NA	TRBD2	TRBV7-3	TGTGCCAGCAGCTTAAATTCGGGGCGGGGACTAGCCCACAATGAGCAGTTCTTC	CASSLNSGRGLAHNEQFF
TRBJ1-4	NA	NA	TRBV4-3	TGCGCCAGCAGCCAAGATCTAGGGGAAAAACTGTTTTTT	CASSQDLGEKLFF
TRBJ1-6	NA	NA	TRBV4-3	TGCGCCAGCAGCCAAGATGCCGGGAACAATAATTCACCCCTCCACTTT	CASSQDAGNNNSPLHF
TRBJ1-5	NA	TRBD1	TRBV4-3	TGCGCCAGCAGCCGAGACAGGGCTAATCAGCCCCAGCATTTT	CASSRDRANQPQHF
TRBJ2-7	NA	TRBD2	TRBV9	TGTGCCAGCAGCCCCCCGCGAAGGAGCGGGGGGTCCTACGAGCAGTACTTC	CASSPPRRSGGSYEQYF
TRBJ1-6	NA	NA	TRBV5-4	TGTGCCAGCAGCTTAAGCAGGGTCACACCCCTCCACTTT	CASSLSRVTPLHF
TRBJ2-1	NA	TRBD1	TRBV28	TGTGCCAGCACGTCAGACAGGGGTTCCCAAAAAACATCGTTCTTC	CASTSDRGSQKTSFF
TRBJ1-1	few	NA	TRBV6-2/TRBV6-3	TGTGCCAGCAGTGCCCAGGCCTACCCTGGGAGGGGTGAAGCTTTCTTT	CASSAQAYPGRGEAFF
TRBJ1-3	NA	NA	TRBV10-3	TGTGCCATCAGTGCCCGGGACACAGGAAACACCATATATTTT	CAISARDTGNTIYF
TRBJ2-1	NA	TRBD2	TRBV28	TGTGCCAGCAGCAAATCCCTTGGGAGGGGTAATACTGAGCAGTTCTTC	CASSKSLGRGNTEQFF
TRBJ2-2	NA	NA	TRBV6-2/TRBV6-3	TGTGCCAGCAGTTATGGGCTCTTAAACACCGGGGAGCTGTTTTTT	CASSYGLLNTGELFF
TRBJ2-2	NA	NA	TRBV6-5	TGTGCCAGCAGTTACTCGAGTCAGTTCACCGGGGAGCTGTTTTTT	CASSYSSQFTGELFF